The rows below give T cell receptor beta chains drawn from one sample of a study of T cells in Graves' hyperthyroidism and ophthalmopathy. TCRdb itself ran the multiplex PCR reads through MiXCR, one entry per CDR3 protein. The sample lists roughly 740,000 distinct CDR3 sequences, less than 20% occurring once. The sequenced sample was blood. These receptors were taken from a man younger than 35 with Graves' hyperthyroidism. Both conserved end residues are part of each CDR3. A D gene is named only where the DNA matches it firmly. Clone sizes are given selectively: once, few, many, or a class where the clone is expanded.

>many|TRBV6-1|TRBJ2-5|TRBD2
CASSARGRPQETQYF
TGTGCCAGCAGTGCCCGCGGGAGGCCCCAAGAGACCCAGTACTTC
>few|TRBV12-3/TRBV12-4|TRBJ1-5|NA
CASSRSDRLKGPQHF
TGTGCCAGCAGTCGATCAGACAGGCTGAAGGGGCCCCAGCATTTT
>NA|TRBV19|TRBJ2-1|TRBD1
CASSGTGGLGRNEQFF
TGTGCCAGTAGTGGGACAGGGGGGCTCGGTAGGAATGAGCAGTTCTTC
>many|TRBV5-1|TRBJ1-1|NA
CASSLGLTSTEAFF
TGCGCCAGCAGCTTGGGACTTACAAGCACTGAAGCTTTCTTT
>many|TRBV20-1|TRBJ2-7|TRBD2
CSARGTSGSTRYEQYF
TGCAGTGCTAGGGGGACTAGCGGGAGTACGCGATACGAGCAGTACTTC
>many|TRBV2|TRBJ2-3|TRBD2
CATRLAESTDTQYF
TGTGCCACCCGACTAGCGGAGAGCACAGATACGCAGTATTTT
>many|TRBV7-8|TRBJ2-3|NA
CASSFQARATGKWRTDTQYF
TGTGCCAGCAGCTTTCAGGCCCGTGCCACCGGGAAATGGAGGACAGATACGCAGTATTTT
>NA|TRBV3-1|TRBJ2-1|TRBD2
CASSQEASGFYNEQFF
TGTGCCAGCAGCCAAGAGGCTAGCGGCTTCTACAATGAGCAGTTCTTC
>NA|TRBV19|TRBJ2-7|NA
CASSEAGGEYEQYF
TGTGCCAGTAGTGAGGCAGGGGGGGAATACGAGCAGTACTTC
>few|TRBV30|TRBJ1-1|NA
CAWSGGRQSRTEAFF
TGTGCCTGGAGTGGGGGGCGCCAGAGTCGCACTGAAGCTTTCTTT
>many|TRBV11-2|TRBJ2-7|NA
CASSSRFSDLPNEQYF
TGTGCCAGCAGCTCCCGATTTAGCGACCTCCCTAACGAGCAGTACTTC
>few|TRBV19|TRBJ2-1|TRBD1
CASSIDLTGDNEQFF
TGTGCCAGTAGTATAGACCTGACAGGGGACAATGAGCAGTTCTTC
>few|TRBV19|TRBJ2-7|NA
CASSISGASYEQYF
TGTGCCAGTAGTATCTCAGGGGCCTCCTACGAGCAGTACTTC
>many|TRBV10-3|TRBJ2-3|TRBD1
CAGRQGLTDTQYF
TGTGCCGGTAGACAGGGGTTGACAGATACGCAGTATTTT
>few|TRBV10-3|TRBJ1-4|NA
CAIRGNGAEKLFF
TGTGCCATCAGGGGCAACGGGGCTGAAAAACTGTTTTTT
>NA|TRBV7-8|TRBJ2-7|NA
CASSSAWSSYEQYF
TGTGCCAGCAGCTCTGCATGGAGCTCCTACGAGCAGTACTTC
>many|TRBV28|TRBJ2-1|TRBD2
CASGRADYEQFF
TGTGCCAGCGGGAGGGCCGATTATGAGCAGTTCTTC
>few|TRBV29-1|TRBJ2-7|TRBD1
CSGEIRQGPSYEQYF
TGCAGCGGGGAGATCCGACAGGGGCCCTCCTACGAGCAGTACTTC
>many|TRBV3-1|TRBJ2-5|NA
CASSHGLSQETQYF
TGTGCCAGCAGCCATGGCCTATCTCAAGAGACCCAGTACTTC
>many|TRBV2|TRBJ2-7|TRBD2
CASRSGLAASYEQYF
TGTGCCAGCAGAAGCGGACTAGCGGCTTCCTACGAGCAGTACTTC
>NA|TRBV7-9|TRBJ1-2|TRBD1
CASSLEDRSHGYTF
TGTGCCAGCAGCTTAGAGGACAGGAGCCATGGCTACACCTTC
>NA|TRBV20-1|TRBJ1-1|NA
CSAWGGNTEAFF
TGCAGTGCTTGGGGGGGGAACACTGAAGCTTTCTTT
>NA|TRBV20-1|TRBJ1-2|NA
CSARVQAEKWPYGYTF
TGCAGTGCTAGAGTCCAGGCCGAGAAATGGCCCTATGGCTACACCTTC
>NA|TRBV2|TRBJ2-1|TRBD1
CASIKSRTGWSYNEQFF
TGTGCCAGCATCAAATCACGGACAGGGTGGAGCTACAATGAGCAGTTCTTC
>few|TRBV3-1|TRBJ2-5|TRBD2
CASSHAGGIQETQYF
TGTGCCAGCAGCCACGCGGGAGGGATCCAAGAGACCCAGTACTTC
>many|TRBV7-2|TRBJ2-1|TRBD2
CASSPRLAEEQFF
TGTGCCAGCAGCCCGCGACTAGCCGAGGAGCAGTTCTTC
>many|TRBV3-1|TRBJ2-7|NA
CASSSDYSYEQYF
TGTGCCAGCAGCTCGGACTACTCCTACGAGCAGTACTTC
>NA|TRBV7-9|TRBJ1-4|NA
CASSPPRNEKLFF
TGTGCCAGCAGTCCCCCTAGGAATGAAAAACTGTTTTTT
>few|TRBV12-5|TRBJ1-1|NA
CASGLVPGLGEAFF
TGTGCTAGTGGTTTGGTACCGGGGCTTGGGGAAGCTTTCTTT
>many|TRBV18|TRBJ2-5|TRBD1
CASSPGTGVEETQYF
TGTGCCAGCTCACCCGGGACAGGGGTTGAAGAGACCCAGTACTTC
>once|TRBV19|TRBJ2-3|NA
CATRLASTDTQYF
TGTGCCACTCGACTGGCTAGCACAGATACGCAGTATTTT
>few|TRBV25-1|TRBJ2-6|NA
CASSDSMAGANVLTF
TGTGCCAGCAGTGATAGTATGGCTGGGGCCAACGTCCTGACTTTC
>few|TRBV27|TRBJ2-6|NA
CASSLYVSPTGANVLTF
TGTGCCAGCAGTTTATACGTCAGTCCGACTGGGGCCAACGTCCTGACTTTC
>many|TRBV28|TRBJ1-3|TRBD1
CASSPGTGASGNTIYF
TGTGCCAGCAGTCCCGGGACAGGGGCGAGCGGAAACACCATATATTTT
>many|TRBV24-1|TRBJ2-1|TRBD2
CATERQRGGEQFF
TGTGCCACCGAACGGCAGCGGGGGGGTGAGCAGTTCTTC
>NA|TRBV12-3/TRBV12-4|TRBJ1-6|NA
CASSPDLGNSPLHF
TGTGCCAGCAGTCCGGACCTGGGGAATTCACCCCTCCACTTT
>many|TRBV27|TRBJ2-3|TRBD1
CASSQRQGASTDTQYF
TGTGCCAGCAGCCAGAGACAGGGCGCTAGCACAGATACGCAGTATTTT
>many|TRBV28|TRBJ2-5|NA
CASSPPGGLVGGTQYF
TGTGCCAGCAGTCCCCCCGGTGGTCTAGTGGGGGGAACCCAGTACTTC
>NA|TRBV15|TRBJ2-7|TRBD1
CATSSRDSHSYEQYF
TGTGCCACCAGCAGTAGGGACAGTCACTCCTACGAGCAGTACTTC
>NA|TRBV12-3/TRBV12-4|TRBJ2-7|TRBD2
CASSSSGSANEQYF
TGTGCCAGCAGTTCTAGCGGGAGCGCTAACGAGCAGTACTTC
>NA|TRBV6-2/TRBV6-3|TRBJ2-1|TRBD2
CASSWGGPGLRNGEQFF
TGTGCCAGCAGTTGGGGGGGTCCAGGACTCAGGAACGGTGAGCAGTTCTTC
>few|TRBV9|TRBJ2-1|TRBD2
CASSAFASGRTEQFF
TGTGCCAGCAGCGCCTTCGCTAGCGGGAGGACTGAGCAGTTCTTC
>many|TRBV20-1|TRBJ2-1|NA
CSARGRGGPYNEQFF
TGCAGTGCTAGAGGTAGAGGAGGGCCCTACAATGAGCAGTTCTTC
>NA|TRBV25-1|TRBJ1-2|NA
CASSGPPREGYGYTF
TGTGCCAGCAGCGGGCCCCCCAGGGAGGGCTATGGCTACACCTTC
>many|TRBV20-1|TRBJ2-7|NA
CSAPKGDRGYEQYF
TGCAGTGCTCCCAAAGGGGACCGGGGGTACGAGCAGTACTTC
>NA|TRBV29-1|TRBJ2-7|TRBD1
CSAVGQASSYEQYF
TGCAGCGCCGTGGGACAGGCCAGCTCCTACGAGCAGTACTTC
>NA|TRBV28|TRBJ1-5|TRBD1
CASSLGTGLGSNQPRHF
TGTGCCAGCAGTTTGGGGACAGGTCTTGGAAGCAATCAGCCCCGGCATTTT